The 23 T cell receptor beta chains listed next were all sequenced from one sample in a study of cytomegalovirus exposure and HLA in healthy donors. Data came from immunoSEQ multiplex PCR; TCRdb stores just in-frame clones and leaves some out. The sample contains 90,000 to 150,000 clones, 70% to 90% of which appear only once. The sample consisted of PBMCs. Every receptor here comes from a woman aged 30 to 39 in good health and CMV-seronegative.

This clone was found once. The chain has TRBV15 and TRBJ1-4; weak D call: TRBD1 (5 bases). Germline-derived CDR1 and CDR2 are LNHNV and YYDKDF (reference sequence). The CDR3 runs to 16 residues. Trimming shortened V by 0 bases and J by 7 bases, and 15 bases separated the two germline ends. CDR3 region: CATSRDPGGRGEKLFF. CDR3 sequence (DNA): TGTGCCACCAGCAGAGATCCGGGGGGACGGGGTGAAAAACTGTTTTTT.

The chain combines TRBV19 with TRBJ2-1; weak D call: TRBD2 (7 bases). V was shortened by 6 bases and J by 9 bases, with 24 bases between the two germline ends. Germline CDR1 LNHDA, CDR2 SQIVND (reference sequence). The CDR3 is made up of 16 amino acids. In DNA form, the CDR3 reads TGTGCCAGTAGCGGGAACGTGGGAGGGGGGGCCGGTGAGCAGTTCTTC. Translated, it gives CASSGNVGGGAGEQFF.

J is TRBJ2-5 and V is TRBV5-6; unclear D gene. V was trimmed by 4 bases and J by 5 bases, leaving 12 bases between them. Germline CDR1 is SGHDT and CDR2 is YYEEEE. The CDR3 is 13 residues long. CDR3: CASSPGQVETQYF. The CDR3 DNA reads as TGTGCCAGCAGCCCCGGTCAAGTCGAGACCCAGTACTTC. The full variable domain, its missing parts supplied by reference TRBV5-6 and TRBJ2-5, is DAGVTQSPTHLIKTRGQQVTLRCSPKSGHDTVSWYQQALGQGPQFIFQYYEEEERQRGNFPDRFSGHQFPNYSSELNVNALLLGDSALYLCASSPGQVETQYFGPGTRLLVL.

The chain joins TRBV2 to TRBJ2-3, with no clear D. The CDR3 extends over 14 amino acids. V was clipped by 6 bases and J by 1 base, with 11 bases between them. In germline, CDR1 is SNHLY, CDR2 FYNNEI. CDR3 residues: CASSSGSGTDTQYF. CDR3 nucleotides: TGTGCCAGCAGCTCCGGGTCTGGCACAGATACGCAGTATTTT.

This clone was observed a few times. The rearrangement joins TRBV13 to TRBJ1-6; no clear D gene. The V end was cut by 0 bases, the J end by 9 bases, with 6 bases between. This CDR3 has 13 amino acids. CDR1 is PRHDT and CDR2 is FYEKMQ in the germline V gene (reference sequence). CDR3 DNA: TGTGCCAGCAGCTTAGGCCACATTTCACCCCTCCACTTT. Protein sequence: CASSLGHISPLHF.

V usage is TRBV6-5 and J usage is TRBJ1-1; D unresolved. The V gene's germline CDR1 is MNHEY and CDR2 SVGAGI. CDR3 length: 12 residues. Trimming stripped 7 bases from V and 7 bases from J, with 13 bases between. The CDR3 DNA reads TGTGCCAGCACCGACAACGTGGATGAAGCTTTCTTT. It translates to CASTDNVDEAFF.

The chain couples TRBV18 to TRBJ1-4; unclear D gene. This CDR3 comprises 15 residues. The V end was cut by 1 base, the J end by 0 bases, with 6 bases between. Germline CDR1 and CDR2: KGHSH and LQKENI. The CDR3 nucleotides are TGTGCCAGCTCACCACAGCAGGCAACTAATGAAAAACTGTTTTTT. Translated, it gives CASSPQQATNEKLFF.

The table lists this clone with a count of one. The V gene is TRBV15, the J gene TRBJ2-3, with 7 bases identical to TRBD2. Germline V gives CDR1 LNHNV, CDR2 YYDKDF (reference sequence). This CDR3 has 17 residues. V lost 0 bases, J lost 2 bases, and 8 bases stayed unmatched. In DNA, the CDR3 is TGTGCCACCAGCAGAGATCTACTAGCGAGTCTCACAGATACGCAGTATTTT. Protein product: CATSRDLLASLTDTQYF.

This clone was found a few times. The chain carries TRBV6-4 and TRBJ2-3, with 8 bases identical to TRBD2. Germline trimming cut 0 bases from V and 1 base from J; bases unmatched to any gene: 0. This CDR3 comprises 15 residues. The germline CDR1 and CDR2 sequences are MRHNA and SNTAGT. This chain's CDR3 is CASSDSRGGTDTQYF. DNA for the CDR3: TGTGCCAGCAGTGACTCGCGGGGGGGCACAGATACGCAGTATTTT.

V and J are TRBV11-3 and TRBJ1-1, with D tentatively TRBD1 (6 bases). This CDR3 has 15 residues. In germline, CDR1 is SGHNT, CDR2 YENEEA. Trimming took 5 bases from V and 3 from J, leaving 16 bases between them. CDR3 DNA sequence: TGTGCCAGCAGCGGCTACAGGGAGGGTTACACTGAAGCTTTCTTT. Translation gives CASSGYREGYTEAFF. Complete variable domain (other parts from reference TRBV11-3 and TRBJ1-1): EAGVVQSPRYKIIEKKQPVAFWCNPISGHNTLYWYLQNLGQGPELLIRYENEEAVDDSQLPKDRFSAERLKGVDSTLKIQPAELGDSAVYLCASSGYREGYTEAFFGQGTRLTVV.

There are a few counts of this clone. The chain employs TRBV11-2 and TRBJ2-1; maybe TRBD2 (6 bases). This CDR3 has 15 amino acids. Germline CDR1 reads SGHAT; CDR2 reads FQNNGV. V dropped 5 bases and J dropped 5 bases, with 16 bases sitting between them. In nucleotides, the CDR3 is TGTGCCAGCAGCACCGGGACTTTTTACGACAATGAGCAGTTCTTC. This translates into CASSTGTFYDNEQFF.

V usage is TRBV6-5 and J usage is TRBJ1-2; no clear D gene. V lost 0 bases, J lost 2 bases, and 7 bases lay in between. The CDR3 extends over 14 amino acids. Germline V lookup: CDR1 MNHEY, CDR2 SVGAGI. The DNA for the CDR3 is TGTGCCAGCAGTTACTCTGGAGCAAACTATGGCTACACCTTC. Its protein product is CASSYSGANYGYTF.

This chain connects TRBV5-6 to TRBJ1-2, with 7 bases identical to TRBD1. Germline loops: CDR1 SGHDT, CDR2 YYEEEE. This CDR3 comprises 15 residues. The junction had 8 bases not matched to a gene; V was cut back by 2 bases and J by 4 bases. The CDR3 DNA reads as TGTGCCAGCAGCTTACCCCTGACAGGGTCCTATGGCTACACCTTC. Translation gives CASSLPLTGSYGYTF.

This sequence joins TRBV4-2 and TRBJ1-3, with 10 bases fitting TRBD1. Germline V gene lookup returns CDR1 LGHNA and CDR2 YNFKEQ. The V and J ends lost 1 base and 2 bases, in that order; junction bases with no gene match: 2. The CDR3 has 16 amino acids. CDR3: CASSQGTGGTGNTIYF. The CDR3, as DNA: TGTGCCAGCAGCCAAGGGACAGGGGGGACTGGAAACACCATATATTTT.

The chain has TRBV5-1 and TRBJ1-5; TRBD1 matches 8 bases. After removal of 0 bases from V and 5 bases from J, the junction contained 4 bases not matched to a gene. The CDR3 runs to 15 residues. Germline CDR1 reads SGHRS; CDR2 reads YFSETQ. CDR3 coding DNA: TGCGCCAGCAGCTTGGTCCCAGGGGGCTATCAGCCCCAGCATTTT. Encoded protein: CASSLVPGGYQPQHF.

This chain links TRBV6-5 with TRBJ2-5, with D maybe TRBD1 (6 bases). CDR3 length equals 16 residues. The germline V gene has CDR1 MNHEY and CDR2 SVGAGI. The ends were cut back, 0 bases at V and 2 bases at J, with 13 bases in the middle. The CDR3 bases are TGTGCCAGCAGTTACTCATCCGGGACACCACAAGAGACCCAGTACTTC. Translated: CASSYSSGTPQETQYF.

The table lists this clone with a few counts. This chain joins TRBV6-1 and TRBJ2-3; 13 nucleotides align to TRBD2. The junction had 3 bases not matched to a gene; V was cut back by 6 bases and J by 3 bases. This CDR3 contains 15 residues. Germline assignment: CDR1 MNHNS and CDR2 SASEGT. As DNA, the CDR3 is TGTGCCAGCAGCTTACTAGCGGGGGGGACAGATACGCAGTATTTT. Amino acids: CASSLLAGGTDTQYF.

This clone turned up a few times. The gene calls are TRBV18 and TRBJ2-7; tentative D call: TRBD1 (6 bases). Germline loops: CDR1 KGHSH, CDR2 LQKENI. Trimming removed 4 bases from V and 2 bases from J, with 15 bases in between. The CDR3 covers 15 residues. This CDR3 is CASSLNRDNPYEQYF. The CDR3 region has the DNA TGTGCCAGCTCACTTAACCGGGACAACCCCTACGAGCAGTACTTC.

In its sample, this clone was seen a few times. The chain recombines TRBV11-2 with TRBJ1-4; a weak D match, TRBD1 (5 bases). The CDR3 runs to 16 residues. The germline V gene encodes CDR1 SGHAT and CDR2 FQNNGV. The ends were cut back, 1 base at V and 0 bases at J, with 9 bases in the middle. In nucleotides, the CDR3 is TGTGCCAGCAGCTTAGGCACAGGCGCAACTAATGAAAAACTGTTTTTT. As protein: CASSLGTGATNEKLFF.

This clone was seen only once. The V and J genes are TRBV6-1 and TRBJ2-7; D perhaps matches TRBD2 (7 bases). This CDR3 contains 14 residues. V was shortened by 2 bases and J by 0 bases, with 8 bases between the two germline ends. CDR1 MNHNS and CDR2 SASEGT come from the germline V gene. CDR3 loop: CASSERGGSYEQYF. DNA of the CDR3: TGTGCCAGCAGTGAAAGGGGGGGCTCCTACGAGCAGTACTTC.

The chain has TRBV7-2 and TRBJ2-3; 9 positions agree with TRBD2. Germline loops: CDR1 SGHTA, CDR2 FQGNSA. V shed 6 bases and J 4 bases; nucleotides not matched to a gene: 8. The CDR3 extends over 15 amino acids. CDR3 sequence reads: CASRPPGLASDTQYF. The CDR3 DNA reads as TGTGCCAGCAGGCCTCCGGGACTAGCCTCAGATACGCAGTATTTT.

The V gene is TRBV5-1, the J gene TRBJ2-3, with 11 bases aligning to TRBD2. With V trimmed by 4 bases and J by 2 bases, 15 bases remained unmatched. The CDR3 sequence is 19 residues long. Germline CDR1 reads SGHRS; CDR2 reads YFSETQ. In DNA, the CDR3 is TGCGCCAGCAGCGACGGAGTAGCGGGGGGGAAGGTTGACACAGATACGCAGTATTTT. Protein product: CASSDGVAGGKVDTDTQYF.

The CDR3 DNA is TGCGCCAGCAGCCGGGACAGGGGAAACACCGGGGAGCTGTTTTTT. Amino acids: CASSRDRGNTGELFF. The V and J genes are TRBV5-1 and TRBJ2-2; 10 nucleotides agree with TRBD1. V lost 4 bases and J lost 2; bases outside the gene matches: 2. The CDR3 has 15 residues. Germline CDR1 reads SGHRS; CDR2 reads YFSETQ.